This paragraph covers one TCR beta chain sequence. The specificity of this receptor is unknown. Per-nucleotide qualities are absent, and no much larger clonotype sits a single base away. After removal of 6 bases from V and 7 bases from J, the junction retains 2 bases not matched to a gene. The CDR3 goes from the cysteine to the phenylalanine over 11 residues. Of all the DNA, just the CDR3 is kept, 33 bases in frame from base 1. Taken from the germline V gene (reference sequence), the CDR1 and CDR2 loops are SEHNR and FQNEAQ. TCRbeta CDR3 regions were amplified from genomic DNA by means of the immunoSEQ Assay, a bias-controlled multiplex PCR. Under the source paper's analysis protocol: Within the assay, amplification of reference gene primers was used to estimate how many nucleated cells each sample contained. To quantify the absolute abundance of each unique TCRbeta CDR3 rearrangement, sequence reads were collapsed and filtered. For each sample, productive Simpson clonality was calculated by taking the square root of Simpson's diversity index across productive rearrangements. This immuneACCESS table, as held by TCRdb, lists in-frame sequences with V and J called but not all clones. Of the missing ones, under half trace to an unresolved V gene in checked studies; the others have no known cause. D and trimming come from the DNA, and the V and J calls and clone size come from that table. For this sample the table gives about 140,000 clones, of which over 65% were detected only once. 3.5% to 5% of the sample is in the top ten clones.

This sample is drawn from a study of blood T cell repertoires in COVID-19 (dated by TCRdb to the early 2020s). Context from the whole study: Collaborator samples came from the United States, Italy and Spain and covered acute and convalescent phases of COVID-19. The material from the prospective study consisted of cDNA or gDNA derived from T cells, B-cell-depleted T cells, or PBMCs. Subjects who had been exposed to COVID-19, were actively infected with it, or had recovered from it provided the deeply sampled blood TCRbeta repertoires that made up the dataset. The repertoires were released in a freely available public database meant as a resource for research on the immune response to SARS-CoV-2. Samples came from the ongoing ImmuneRACE study (first 160 participants) plus 1,254 subjects from 6 global collaborators. The sample metadata nearly always contained a de-identified subject ID, COVID-19 status, age in years and sex. HLA class I and class II types, where available, came from metadata supplied by the sample provider rather than from assay-based typing.

Study-level results and caveats: The amount of clinical and demographic metadata varied by source and participant and was provided uncurated.

The collaborating institutions used their own protocols to collect whole blood in K2EDTA tubes. Collaborator samples were shipped for TCRbeta analysis as frozen whole blood, isolated PBMCs, or DNA extracted from either sample type. Material: peripheral blood. This TCR came from a woman of 80 years or more with active or convalescent COVID-19. The rearrangement combines TRBV7-9 with TRBJ1-2; TRBD1 lines up with 7 middle nucleotides. The nucleotide sequence is TGTGCCAGCAGTTACAGGGGTGGCTACACCTTC. Its translation reads: CASSYRGGYTF.